The source of this T cell receptor beta chain is a study of T cell responses to AZD1222 COVID-19 vaccine. Across the whole study: Second doses that came at about 4 or about 12 weeks were put together.

Sequenced by immunoSEQ multiplex PCR; TCRdb stores in-frame clones only, minus some. The sample has some 89,000 clones, about 88% seen once. Overall study findings and caveats: Most donors were white British, females outnumbered males, and clonal diversity was possibly underestimated. Only 6 or 7 people who got AZD1222 tested seropositive at baseline. Spike-specific TCRs gained breadth and depth after people received two AZD1222 doses.

Note on this clone: What it binds is not known.

CDR1 and CDR2 from the germline V gene are LNHNV and YYDKDF (reference sequence). This CDR3 contains 13 residues. The trim removed 7 bases at V and 5 bases at J, leaving 5 bases unmatched. The origin of this receptor is an adult in good health. The rearrangement uses TRBV15 and TRBJ2-1, with TRBD1 matching 7 bases. Sequencing used peripheral blood, obtained on day 0 of AZD1222 vaccination. Here the CDR3 reads CATKSGQHNEQFF. Written as DNA, the CDR3 is TGTGCCACCAAATCGGGACAGCACAATGAGCAGTTCTTC.